The rows below give T cell receptor beta chains drawn from one sample of a study of blood T cells in healthy people across ages. TCRdb ran MiXCR on the 5' RACE reads and lists one entry per CDR3 protein. The data show 700,000 or so distinct CDR3 sequences, 40% to 45% seen once. The sample consisted of blood. All receptors derive from a man older than 75 in good health. Both conserved end residues are part of each CDR3. Each record gives: V gene, J gene, D gene, clone size, CDR3 protein, CDR3 DNA. A D gene is named only where the DNA matches it firmly. Only part of the rows carry a size: once, few, many, or a class if the clone is expanded.

>TRBV9|TRBJ2-3|TRBD1|.
CASSVGDRERDTQYF
TGTGCCAGCAGCGTAGGAGACAGGGAAAGAGATACGCAGTATTTT
>TRBV20-1|TRBJ2-7|TRBD2|.
CSATSKGGGHNNEQYF
TGCAGTGCTACCTCTAAGGGCGGGGGGCATAACAATGAGCAGTACTTC
>TRBV7-2|TRBJ2-3|.|.
CASSLGPDTDMQYF
TGTGCCAGCAGCTTAGGACCCGACACAGATATGCAGTATTTT
>TRBV20-1|TRBJ2-5|TRBD2|.
CSAERLAPETQYF
TGCAGTGCTGAAAGACTAGCTCCAGAGACCCAGTACTTC
>TRBV7-2|TRBJ2-2|.|.
CASSLTADSNTGELFF
TGTGCCAGCAGCTTAACCGCCGACAGTAACACCGGGGAGCTGTTTTTT
>TRBV5-1|TRBJ1-4|.|few
CASSLGWVTNEKLFF
TGCGCCAGCAGTTTGGGATGGGTTACAAATGAAAAACTGTTTTTT
>TRBV29-1|TRBJ2-3|TRBD1|.
CSIVTGGYGTDTQYF
TGCAGCATCGTGACAGGGGGCTATGGCACAGATACGCAGTATTTT
>TRBV10-3|TRBJ2-7|TRBD2|.
CAISDPGGGISSYEQYF
TGTGCCATCAGTGACCCGGGAGGAGGGATTAGCTCCTACGAGCAGTACTTC
>TRBV9|TRBJ2-7|.|.
CASSPTSRSDNEQYF
TGTGCCAGCAGTCCAACCTCACGTTCGGACAATGAGCAGTACTTC
>TRBV5-6|TRBJ2-7|.|.
CASSGEQEDEQYF
TGTGCCAGCAGCGGAGAACAGGAGGATGAGCAGTACTTC
>TRBV27|TRBJ2-1|.|.
CASSVISHNEQFF
TGTGCCAGCAGTGTGATTTCCCACAATGAGCAGTTCTTC
>TRBV20-1|TRBJ2-4|TRBD2|.
CSARNRLAAAKNIQYF
TGCAGTGCTAGAAATAGACTAGCGGCAGCCAAAAACATTCAGTACTTC
>TRBV4-2|TRBJ2-1|TRBD2|few
CASSQVAETSGTYSYNEQFF
TGTGCCAGCAGCCAAGTCGCCGAGACTAGCGGGACCTACTCCTACAATGAGCAGTTCTTC
>TRBV24-1|TRBJ2-1|.|.
CATSDFLQGPNEQFF
TGTGCCACCAGTGATTTCTTACAGGGCCCCAATGAGCAGTTCTTC
>TRBV5-1|TRBJ2-1|.|.
CASSLAGAKPYEQFF
TGCGCCAGCAGCTTGGCAGGGGCGAAACCCTACGAGCAGTTCTTC
>TRBV18|TRBJ2-7|TRBD2|.
CASSLAVPSGSVNEQYF
TGTGCCAGCTCACTCGCGGTTCCTAGCGGGAGCGTCAACGAGCAGTACTTC
>TRBV6-1|TRBJ2-3|TRBD1|.
CASSETGVDTQYF
TGTGCCAGCAGTGAAACAGGGGTGGATACGCAGTATTTT
>TRBV4-3|TRBJ2-7|.|few
CASSQDRVSEQYF
TGCGCCAGCAGCCAAGATCGGGTAAGCGAGCAGTACTTC